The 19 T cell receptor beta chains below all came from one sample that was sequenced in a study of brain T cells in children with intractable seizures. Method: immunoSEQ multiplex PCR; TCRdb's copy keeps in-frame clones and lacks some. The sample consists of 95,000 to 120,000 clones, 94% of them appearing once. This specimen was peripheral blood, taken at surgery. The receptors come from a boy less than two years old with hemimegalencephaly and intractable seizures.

This CDR3 is CASSLGRLAGVYEQYF. In DNA form, the CDR3 reads TGTGCCAGCAGCTTAGGGCGACTAGCGGGAGTGTACGAGCAGTACTTC. This sequence joins TRBV7-2 and TRBJ2-7; 12 nucleotides line up with TRBD2. This CDR3 spans 16 amino acids. CDR1 and CDR2 from the germline V gene are SGHTA and FQGNSA. With V trimmed by 1 base and J by 4 bases, 5 bases remained unmatched.

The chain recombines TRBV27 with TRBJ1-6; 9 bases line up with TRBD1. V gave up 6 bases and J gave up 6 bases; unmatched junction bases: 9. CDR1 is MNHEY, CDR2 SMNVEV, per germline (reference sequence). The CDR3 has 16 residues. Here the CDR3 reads CASSYYRGRSNSPLHF. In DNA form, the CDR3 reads TGTGCCAGCAGCTATTACAGGGGGCGTAGTAATTCACCCCTCCACTTT.

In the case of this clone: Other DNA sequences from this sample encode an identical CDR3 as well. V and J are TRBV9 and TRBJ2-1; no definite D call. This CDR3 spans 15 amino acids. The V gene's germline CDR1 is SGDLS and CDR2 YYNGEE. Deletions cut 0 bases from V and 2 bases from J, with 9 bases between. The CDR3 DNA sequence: TGTGCCAGCAGCGTAGAGGGCCTAGCCTACAATGAGCAGTTCTTC. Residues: CASSVEGLAYNEQFF.

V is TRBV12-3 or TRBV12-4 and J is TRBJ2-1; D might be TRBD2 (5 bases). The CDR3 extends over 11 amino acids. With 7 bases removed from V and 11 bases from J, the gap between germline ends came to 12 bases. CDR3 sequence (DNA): TGTGCCAGCACATGGGGAGAACAGCAGTTCTTC. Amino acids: CASTWGEQQFF.

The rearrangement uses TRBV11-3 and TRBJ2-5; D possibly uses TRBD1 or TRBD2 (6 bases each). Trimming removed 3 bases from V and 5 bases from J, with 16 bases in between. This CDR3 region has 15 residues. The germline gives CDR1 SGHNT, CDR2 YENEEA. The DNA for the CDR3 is TGTGCCAGCAGCTTCCGGGGGCGCTTATCGGAGACCCAGTACTTC. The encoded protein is CASSFRGRLSETQYF.

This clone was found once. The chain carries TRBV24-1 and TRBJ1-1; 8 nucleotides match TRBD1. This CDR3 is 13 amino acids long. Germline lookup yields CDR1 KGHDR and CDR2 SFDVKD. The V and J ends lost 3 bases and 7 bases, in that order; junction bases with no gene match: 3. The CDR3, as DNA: TGTGCCACCAGTGATCACAGGGGGTTTGAAGCTTTCTTT. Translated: CATSDHRGFEAFF.

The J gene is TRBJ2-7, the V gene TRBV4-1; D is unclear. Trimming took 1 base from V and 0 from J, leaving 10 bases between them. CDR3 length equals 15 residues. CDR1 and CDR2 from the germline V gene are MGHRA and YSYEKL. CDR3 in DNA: TGCGCCAGCAGCCAAGCCGCCTCCTTCTCCTACGAGCAGTACTTC. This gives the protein CASSQAASFSYEQYF.

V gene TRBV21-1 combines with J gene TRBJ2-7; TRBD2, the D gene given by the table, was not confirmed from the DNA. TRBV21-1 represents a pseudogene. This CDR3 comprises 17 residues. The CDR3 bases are TGTGCCAGCGGGGTAGGACTAGCGGGTCTGGGAACCTACGAGCAGTACTTC. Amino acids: CASGVGLAGLGTYEQYF.

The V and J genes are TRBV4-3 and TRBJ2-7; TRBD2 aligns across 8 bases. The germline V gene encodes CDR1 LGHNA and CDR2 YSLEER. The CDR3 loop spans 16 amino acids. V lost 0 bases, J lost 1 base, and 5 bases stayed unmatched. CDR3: CASSQDGGTSSYEQYF. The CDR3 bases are TGCGCCAGCAGCCAAGATGGCGGGACTAGTTCCTACGAGCAGTACTTC.

The CDR3 bases are TGTGCCAGCAGCCCTTTGGGACAGGGGAGTCCTGAAGCTTTCTTT. This translates into CASSPLGQGSPEAFF. The rearrangement uses TRBV3-1 (or the pseudogene TRBV3-2) and TRBJ1-1; 10 bases are a match to TRBD1. Germline trimming cut 4 bases from V and 6 bases from J; bases unmatched to any gene: 8. CDR3 length equals 15 residues. CDR1 is LGHDT, CDR2 YNNKEL, per germline (reference sequence).

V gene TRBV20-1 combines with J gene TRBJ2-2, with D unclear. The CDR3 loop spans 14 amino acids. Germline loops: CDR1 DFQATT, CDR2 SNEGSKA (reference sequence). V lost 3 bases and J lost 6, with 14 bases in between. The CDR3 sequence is CSASRVEWSGELFF. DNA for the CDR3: TGCAGTGCTAGTAGGGTGGAGTGGTCCGGGGAGCTGTTTTTT.

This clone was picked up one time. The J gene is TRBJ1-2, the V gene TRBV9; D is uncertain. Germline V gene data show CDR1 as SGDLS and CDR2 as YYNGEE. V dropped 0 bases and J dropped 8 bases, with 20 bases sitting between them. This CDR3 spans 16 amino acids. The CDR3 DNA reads TGTGCCAGCAGCGTAGCCGGGCTCGGGTCCCTCAGGGGCTACACCTTC. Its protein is CASSVAGLGSLRGYTF.

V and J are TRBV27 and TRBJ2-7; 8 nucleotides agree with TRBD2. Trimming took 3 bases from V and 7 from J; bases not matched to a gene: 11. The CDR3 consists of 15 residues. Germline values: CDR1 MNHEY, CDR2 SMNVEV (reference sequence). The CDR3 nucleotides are TGTGCCAGCAGTTTTCTAGCGGGCGAGGGAGGGGAGCAGTACTTC. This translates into CASSFLAGEGGEQYF.

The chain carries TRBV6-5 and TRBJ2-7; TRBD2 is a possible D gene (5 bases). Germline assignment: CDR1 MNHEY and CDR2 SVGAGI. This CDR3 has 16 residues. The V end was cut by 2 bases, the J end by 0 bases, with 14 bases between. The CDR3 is CASSYGGAVSSYEQYF. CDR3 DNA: TGTGCCAGCAGTTACGGCGGAGCGGTGAGCTCCTACGAGCAGTACTTC.

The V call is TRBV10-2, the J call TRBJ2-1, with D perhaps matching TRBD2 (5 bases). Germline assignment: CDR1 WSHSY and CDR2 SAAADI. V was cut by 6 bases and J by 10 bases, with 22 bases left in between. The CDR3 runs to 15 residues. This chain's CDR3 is CASRRGSTSTNEQFF. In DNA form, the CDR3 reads TGCGCCAGCAGACGAGGGTCTACGAGCACAAACGAGCAGTTCTTC.

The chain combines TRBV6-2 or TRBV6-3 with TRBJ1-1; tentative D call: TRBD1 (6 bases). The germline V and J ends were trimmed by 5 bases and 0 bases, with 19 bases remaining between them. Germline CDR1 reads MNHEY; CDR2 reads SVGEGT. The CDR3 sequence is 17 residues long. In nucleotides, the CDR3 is TGTGCCAGCAGTCACGGACGACCAAGGGGGTTGAACACTGAAGCTTTCTTT. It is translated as CASSHGRPRGLNTEAFF.

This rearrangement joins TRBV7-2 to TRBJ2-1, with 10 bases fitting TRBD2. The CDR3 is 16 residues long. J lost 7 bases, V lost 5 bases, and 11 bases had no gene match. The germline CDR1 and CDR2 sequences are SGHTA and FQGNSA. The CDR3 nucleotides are TGTGCCAGCAGCGCCAGCGGGAGGGCCGCGGTGAATGAGCAGTTCTTC. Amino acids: CASSASGRAAVNEQFF.

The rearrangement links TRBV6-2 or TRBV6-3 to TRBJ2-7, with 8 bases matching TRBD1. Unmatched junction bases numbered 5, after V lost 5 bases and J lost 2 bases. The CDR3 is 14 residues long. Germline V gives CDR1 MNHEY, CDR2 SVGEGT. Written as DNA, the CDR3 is TGTGCCAGCAGTGAGGGACAGGCCCCCTACGAGCAGTACTTC. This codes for CASSEGQAPYEQYF.

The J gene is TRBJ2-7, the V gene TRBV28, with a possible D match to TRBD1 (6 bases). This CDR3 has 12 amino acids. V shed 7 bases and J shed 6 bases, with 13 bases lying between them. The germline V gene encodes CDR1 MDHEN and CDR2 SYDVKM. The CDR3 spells CASNRELGEQYF. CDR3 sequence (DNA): TGTGCCAGCAACAGGGAGTTGGGCGAGCAGTACTTC.